This TCR beta chain was sequenced for a study of control samples from healthy donors and cancer patients. Some clones are missing from TCRdb's copy, which holds only in-frame ones; the method was immunoSEQ multiplex PCR. The sample consists of tens of thousands of clones, over 65% of them appearing once. The source is a woman aged 50 to 65 with lung cancer. Sequenced: PBMCs.

The CDR3 spells CASLIGTGGGYTF. The CDR3 nucleotides are TGTGCCAGCTTGATCGGGACCGGCGGGGGCTACACCTTC. V gene TRBV28 combines with J gene TRBJ1-2; D possibly corresponds to TRBD1 (5 bases). The germline CDR1 and CDR2 sequences are MDHEN and SYDVKM. The CDR3 runs 13 residues. V lost 8 bases and J 8 bases, leaving 18 bases between the germline ends.